The present T cell receptor (beta chain) was sequenced within a study of blood T cell repertoires in COVID-19. In the original workflow: Counts of nucleated cells, estimated from reference gene primer amplification, were obtained. Produced via immunoSEQ multiplex PCR; TCRdb's table is partial and in-frame only. For V, J and clone size, that table is used; D and trimming come from the DNA. The sample lists over 130,000 clones, approximately 88% occurring once. Trimming removed 0 bases from V and 6 bases from J, with 8 bases in between. Germline loops: CDR1 SEHNR, CDR2 FQNEAQ (reference sequence). The CDR3 is 13 amino acids.

The rearrangement joins TRBV7-9 to TRBJ1-2; a possible D gene is TRBD1 (5 bases). The sequenced material came from peripheral blood. This TCR was sampled from a man aged 65-85 years with acute or convalescent COVID-19. The CDR3 protein is CASSLARVDGYTF. The CDR3 DNA sequence: TGTGCCAGCAGCTTAGCCAGGGTCGATGGCTACACCTTC.